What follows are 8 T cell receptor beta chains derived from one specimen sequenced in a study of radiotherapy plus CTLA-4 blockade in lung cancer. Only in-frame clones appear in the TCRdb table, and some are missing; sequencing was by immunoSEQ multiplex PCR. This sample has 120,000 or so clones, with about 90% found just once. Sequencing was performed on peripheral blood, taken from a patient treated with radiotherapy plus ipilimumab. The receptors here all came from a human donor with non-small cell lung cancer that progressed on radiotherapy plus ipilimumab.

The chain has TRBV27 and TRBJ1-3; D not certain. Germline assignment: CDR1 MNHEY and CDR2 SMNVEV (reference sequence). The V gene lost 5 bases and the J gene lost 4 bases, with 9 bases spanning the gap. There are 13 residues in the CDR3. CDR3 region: CASSPSQGNTIYF. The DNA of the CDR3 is TGTGCCAGCAGTCCGTCACAAGGAAACACCATATATTTT.

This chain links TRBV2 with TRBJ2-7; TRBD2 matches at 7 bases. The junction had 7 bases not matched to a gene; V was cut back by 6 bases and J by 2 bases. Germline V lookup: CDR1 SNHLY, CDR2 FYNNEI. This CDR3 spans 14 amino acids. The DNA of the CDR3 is TGTGCCAGCAGGGGCGGGAGATTGCCCTACGAGCAGTACTTC. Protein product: CASRGGRLPYEQYF.

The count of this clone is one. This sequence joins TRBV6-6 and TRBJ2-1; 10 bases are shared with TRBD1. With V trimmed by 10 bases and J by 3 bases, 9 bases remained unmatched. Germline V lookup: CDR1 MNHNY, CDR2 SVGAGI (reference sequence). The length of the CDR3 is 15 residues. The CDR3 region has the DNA TGTGCCACGGGACAGGGGAAGGGGAACTACAATGAGCAGTTCTTC. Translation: CATGQGKGNYNEQFF.

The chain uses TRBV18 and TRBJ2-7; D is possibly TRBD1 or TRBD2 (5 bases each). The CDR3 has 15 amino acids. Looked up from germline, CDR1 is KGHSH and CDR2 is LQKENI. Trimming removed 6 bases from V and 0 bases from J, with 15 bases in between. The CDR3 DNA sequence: TGTGCCAGCTCGTTAACCGGGACGGCCTCCTACGAGCAGTACTTC. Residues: CASSLTGTASYEQYF.

The CDR3 DNA is TGTGCCAGCAGCCCAGGACAGGGGAACACCTACGAGCAGTACTTC. Its translation is CASSPGQGNTYEQYF. The chain couples TRBV6-5 to TRBJ2-7, with 9 bases lining up with TRBD1. CDR1 is MNHEY and CDR2 is SVGAGI in the germline V gene. The CDR3 length is 15 residues. With 6 bases clipped from V and 2 bases from J, the junction kept 8 bases outside the gene matches.

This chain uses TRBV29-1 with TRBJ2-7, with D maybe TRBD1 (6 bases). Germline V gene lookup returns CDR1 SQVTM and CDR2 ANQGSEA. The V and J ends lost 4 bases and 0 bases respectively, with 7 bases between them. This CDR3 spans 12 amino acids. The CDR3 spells CSVGGGSYEQYF. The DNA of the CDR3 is TGCAGCGTTGGAGGGGGCTCCTACGAGCAGTACTTC.

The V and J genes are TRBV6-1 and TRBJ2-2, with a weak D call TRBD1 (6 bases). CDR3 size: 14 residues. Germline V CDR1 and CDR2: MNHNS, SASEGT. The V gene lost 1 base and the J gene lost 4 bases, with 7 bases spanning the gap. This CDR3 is CASSEGTATGELFF. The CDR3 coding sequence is TGTGCCAGCAGTGAAGGGACAGCCACCGGGGAGCTGTTTTTT.

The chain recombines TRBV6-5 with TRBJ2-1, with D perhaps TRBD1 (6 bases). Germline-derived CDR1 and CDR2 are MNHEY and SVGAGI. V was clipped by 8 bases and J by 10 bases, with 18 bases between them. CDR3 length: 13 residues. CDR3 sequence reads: CASGQSGQREQFF. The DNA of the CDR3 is TGTGCCAGCGGGCAATCGGGACAAAGAGAGCAGTTCTTC.